This T cell receptor beta chain was found in a study of T-cell reconstitution after alpha-beta-depleted transplantation in children. TCRbeta library preparation incorporated unique molecular identifiers. MiXCR was run by TCRdb on the PCR reads, yielding one entry per CDR3 protein. The table has about 130,000 distinct CDR3 sequences, around a tenth seen once. CDR3 length: 20 residues. V was cut by 7 bases and J by 0 bases, with 27 bases left in between. Per germline, CDR1 MNHEY and CDR2 SMNVEV (reference sequence). Broader study findings: The main origin of T-cell counts and diversity one year after transplant was newly produced T cells. About two months after transplant, alpha-beta T cells reportedly came from several hundred expanded graft clones.

This clonotype was counted only a few times. Antigen: not known. The J gene is TRBJ2-2, the V gene TRBV27, with D possibly being TRBD2 (6 bases). This TCR derives from a girl in the first two years of life who had a stem cell transplant for combined immunodeficiency, so the T cells may come from the graft donor. The sample was PBMCs, mostly from graft donor cells, taken 180 days after TCRalphabeta/CD19-depleted stem cell transplant. DNA of the CDR3: TGTGCCAGCACTCAATTCAGATTGTTGGGGAGGTTCGCGAACACCGGGGAGCTGTTTTTT. Its protein is CASTQFRLLGRFANTGELFF.